Below are 28 T cell receptor beta chains sequenced from a single sample in a study of control samples from healthy donors and cancer patients. Repertoires were generated with immunoSEQ multiplex PCR, while TCRdb's copy carries only in-frame clones and drops some. The table shows 150,000 to 180,000 clones, with just under 95% occurring only once. The sequencing sample was made of blood. These receptors originate from a man aged 35-49 years in good health.

This chain connects TRBV6-5 to TRBJ1-2, with 8 bases aligning to TRBD1. Germline V gene sequence: CDR1 MNHEY, CDR2 SVGAGI. V trimming: 9 bases; J trimming: 8 bases; junction bases outside the gene matches: 14. The CDR3 length is 14 residues. In DNA, the CDR3 is TGTGCCAGTCTTCCGGGACAGGCAAGAGGGGGCTACACCTTC. This gives the protein CASLPGQARGGYTF.

The gene calls are TRBV2 and TRBJ1-2, with 9 bases aligning to TRBD1. V trimming: 2 bases; J trimming: 5 bases; junction bases outside the gene matches: 6. CDR3 length equals 15 residues. In germline, CDR1 is SNHLY, CDR2 FYNNEI. CDR3 coding DNA: TGTGCCAGCAGTGAAAGCTGGGGGACAGGGTATGGCTACACCTTC. Its translation: CASSESWGTGYGYTF.

This chain joins TRBV29-1 and TRBJ1-4, with D hard to call. This CDR3 has 14 amino acids. The germline V gene encodes CDR1 SQVTM and CDR2 ANQGSEA. V was clipped by 1 base and J by 14 bases, with 20 bases between them. For the CDR3, the DNA is TGCAGCGTTGAAGGGGCCAGAGAGGAACGAGGGCTGTTTTTT. Protein product: CSVEGAREERGLFF.

The V call is TRBV18, the J call TRBJ1-1; the D gene is possibly TRBD1 (5 bases). This CDR3 comprises 14 residues. Trimming stripped 0 bases from V and 4 bases from J, with 9 bases between. In germline, CDR1 is KGHSH, CDR2 LQKENI. The CDR3: CASSPPMGGTEAFF. In DNA, the CDR3 is TGTGCCAGCTCACCACCGATGGGGGGCACTGAAGCTTTCTTT.

This clone was detected only once. CDR3 coding DNA: TGTGCCAGCAAGAGGAACACCGGGGAGCTGTTTTTT. Encoded protein: CASKRNTGELFF. The gene calls are TRBV12-3 or TRBV12-4 and TRBJ2-2; no firm D call. The V gene lost 7 bases and the J gene lost 1 base, with 4 bases spanning the gap. This CDR3 is 12 amino acids long.

This chain links TRBV18 with TRBJ1-5; perhaps TRBD1 as D (6 bases). Germline CDR1 reads KGHSH; CDR2 reads LQKENI. V was cut by 8 bases and J by 3 bases, with 20 bases left in between. The CDR3 is 16 residues long. The CDR3 DNA reads as TGTGCCAGCGGGACCGGGGGGAACAGGGACAATCAGCCCCAGCATTTT. Translating it yields CASGTGGNRDNQPQHF.

V and J are TRBV29-1 and TRBJ1-6; TRBD1 matches at 9 bases. V was pared by 4 bases and J by 7 bases, with 8 bases of the junction left unmatched. Per the germline V gene, CDR1 is SQVTM and CDR2 is ANQGSEA. CDR3 length: 15 residues. This CDR3 reads CSVGGQGRKNSPLHF. The DNA for the CDR3 is TGCAGCGTTGGGGGACAGGGCAGAAAAAATTCACCCCTCCACTTT. The whole variable domain, remainder taken from reference TRBV29-1 and TRBJ1-6, is SAVISQKPSRDICQRGTSLTIQCQVDSQVTMMFWYRQQPGQSLTLIATANQGSEATYESGFVIDKFPISRPNLTFSTLTVSNMSPEDSSIYLCSVGGQGRKNSPLHFGNGTRLTVT.

The chain is built from TRBV5-5 and TRBJ2-7; D is undetermined. Trimming left V 1 base short and J 2 bases short, with 7 bases between. The CDR3 length is 13 residues. The germline V gene encodes CDR1 SGHKS and CDR2 YYEKEE (reference sequence). The CDR3 coding sequence is TGTGCCAGCAGCTTGCTCGGCCCCTACGAGCAGTACTTC. Amino acids: CASSLLGPYEQYF. The full variable domain, rest sourced from reference TRBV5-5 and TRBJ2-7, is DAGVTQSPTHLIKTRGQQVTLRCSPISGHKSVSWYQQVLGQGPQFIFQYYEKEERGRGNFPDRFSARQFPNYSSELNVNALLLGDSALYLCASSLLGPYEQYFGPGTRLTVT.

The chain links TRBV5-1 to TRBJ2-7; D is perhaps TRBD2 (5 bases). Germline CDR1 reads SGHRS; CDR2 reads YFSETQ. CDR3 length equals 16 residues. V was trimmed by 4 bases and J by 2 bases, leaving 19 bases between them. CDR3 residues: CASSPYPGVSTYEQYF. The CDR3 region has the DNA TGCGCCAGCAGCCCTTACCCCGGGGTAAGCACCTACGAGCAGTACTTC.

Of note for this clone: Relative to the germline gene, one junction end is altered; a read error may explain this. Other DNA variants within this sample encode the same CDR3. The rearrangement joins TRBV18 to TRBJ1-1; D perhaps matches TRBD1 (6 bases). The CDR3 runs 15 residues. Germline loops: CDR1 KGHSH, CDR2 LQKENI. CDR3 sequence reads: CASSPRRGSNTEAFF. CDR3 DNA: TGTGCCAGCTCACCCCGCAGGGGCTCAAACACTGAAGCCTTCTTT.

This rearrangement joins TRBV9 to TRBJ1-2; possibly TRBD1 for D (5 bases). Germline loops: CDR1 SGDLS, CDR2 YYNGEE. V gave up 0 bases and J gave up 3 bases, with 9 bases separating them. This CDR3 has 14 amino acids. The CDR3 DNA sequence: TGTGCCAGCAGCGTAGGGGACGGTGACTATGGCTACACCTTC. It encodes CASSVGDGDYGYTF. The complete variable domain, with remaining parts taken from reference TRBV9 and TRBJ1-2, reads DSGVTQTPKHLITATGQRVTLRCSPRSGDLSVYWYQQSLDQGLQFLIQYYNGEERAKGNILERFSAQQFPDLHSELNLSSLELGDSALYFCASSVGDGDYGYTFGSGTRLTVV.

The chain carries TRBV7-9 and TRBJ1-1; D perhaps matches TRBD1 (5 bases). The V end lost 7 bases, the J end lost 0 bases, and 15 bases lay between the germline ends. The germline CDR1 and CDR2 sequences are SEHNR and FQNEAQ (reference sequence). This CDR3 is 15 amino acids long. In DNA, the CDR3 is TGTGCCAGCATCCCGGGTGGGGGATTGAACACTGAAGCTTTCTTT. It translates to CASIPGGGLNTEAFF.

The rearrangement joins TRBV3-1 (or the pseudogene TRBV3-2) to TRBJ2-3; TRBD1 agrees at 9 bases. This CDR3 region has 16 residues. Germline V gene sequence: CDR1 LGHDT, CDR2 YNNKEL (reference sequence). Trimming at V came to 4 bases and at J to 0 bases, leaving 5 bases not matched to a gene. CDR3 residues: CASSRYRGQSTDTQYF. The CDR3 coding sequence is TGTGCCAGCAGCCGGTACAGGGGGCAAAGCACAGATACGCAGTATTTT.

This sequence joins TRBV7-8 and TRBJ1-1, with D tentatively TRBD1 (6 bases). Trimming removed 2 bases from V and 4 bases from J, with 8 bases in between. This CDR3 has 13 amino acids. CDR1 SGHVS and CDR2 FQNEAQ come from the germline V gene. This chain's CDR3 is CASSLSGATEAFF. For the CDR3, the DNA is TGTGCCAGCAGCTTATCAGGGGCCACTGAAGCTTTCTTT.

Here the CDR3 reads CASSQAGGTSGIPSTDTQYF. The CDR3 nucleotides read TGTGCCAGCAGCCAAGCCGGAGGGACTAGCGGCATACCTAGCACAGATACGCAGTATTTT. The chain links TRBV21-1 to TRBJ2-3; TRBD2, as called in the table, went unchecked against the DNA. TRBV21-1 constitutes a pseudogene. The CDR3 extends over 20 amino acids.

As regards this clone: A read error may account for a junction end that differs from germline. V and J are TRBV6-1 and TRBJ1-1; D is unresolved. In germline, CDR1 is MNHNS, CDR2 SASEGT. The CDR3 is 16 residues long. The CDR3 sequence: CASSKAILTEYTEAFF. Written as DNA, the CDR3 is TGTGCCAGCAGTAAAGCGATACTTACAGAGTACACTGAAGCTTTCTTT.

This chain joins TRBV7-2 and TRBJ1-6, with 7 nucleotides matching TRBD1. Germline CDR1 reads SGHTA; CDR2 reads FQGNSA. The CDR3 extends over 15 amino acids. The trim removed 3 bases at V and 3 bases at J, leaving 2 bases unmatched. CDR3 coding DNA: TGTGCCAGCAGCTTGGCAGGGGGCTATAATTCACCCCTCCACTTT. Its translation: CASSLAGGYNSPLHF.

The CDR3 region has the DNA TGCGCCAGCAGCCCGGGACAGAACACTGAAGCTTTCTTT. Protein product: CASSPGQNTEAFF. V and J are TRBV4-1 and TRBJ1-1; possibly TRBD1 for D (6 bases). The length of the CDR3 is 13 residues. The germline gives CDR1 MGHRA, CDR2 YSYEKL. Trimming shortened V by 4 bases and J by 1 base, and 7 bases separated the two germline ends.

V gene TRBV4-3 combines with J gene TRBJ2-3, with 7 bases aligning to TRBD1. CDR1 LGHNA and CDR2 YSLEER come from the germline V gene. V trimming: 8 bases; J trimming: 0 bases; junction bases outside the gene matches: 14. CDR3 length equals 17 residues. CDR3 in amino acids: CASFLIRQGNSTDTQYF. CDR3 DNA: TGCGCCAGCTTCTTAATCAGACAGGGTAATAGCACAGATACGCAGTATTTT.

The chain couples TRBV7-8 to TRBJ2-7; tentative D call: TRBD1 (5 bases). Germline assignment: CDR1 SGHVS and CDR2 FQNEAQ. The CDR3 runs to 13 residues. V dropped 5 bases and J dropped 12 bases, with 20 bases sitting between them. For the CDR3, the DNA is TGTGCCAGCAGCCCCGACTCGACAGAATTTTTGTACTTC. This translates into CASSPDSTEFLYF.

V gene TRBV27 combines with J gene TRBJ2-7; the match to TRBD1 covers 7 bases. The CDR3 sequence is 15 residues long. CDR1 is MNHEY, CDR2 SMNVEV, per germline (reference sequence). The J segment lost 4 bases and the V segment lost 6 bases, leaving 12 bases of the junction unmatched. In nucleotides, the CDR3 is TGTGCCAGCAGACCTCAGGGGGTAAGGGCTTACGAGCAGTACTTC. Translated: CASRPQGVRAYEQYF.

The chain carries TRBV15 and TRBJ2-3, with 9 nucleotides matching TRBD2. The CDR3 loop spans 16 amino acids. Trimming removed 1 base from V and 1 base from J; junction bases left unmatched: 3. CDR1 is LNHNV, CDR2 YYDKDF, per germline (reference sequence). The CDR3 coding sequence is TGTGCCACCAGCAGAGTCCGGACTAGCGGCACAGATACGCAGTATTTT. Residues: CATSRVRTSGTDTQYF.

This chain joins TRBV6-2 or TRBV6-3 and TRBJ2-7, with 7 bases matching TRBD1. After removal of 5 bases from V and 5 bases from J, the junction contained 6 bases not matched to a gene. This CDR3 has 13 residues. The germline V gene encodes CDR1 MNHEY and CDR2 SVGEGT. CDR3 sequence reads: CASSTTGRNEQYF. The CDR3 DNA is TGTGCCAGCAGTACGACAGGGCGTAACGAGCAGTACTTC.

V is TRBV3-1 (or the pseudogene TRBV3-2) and J is TRBJ2-7; 7 nucleotides match TRBD1. Germline V gives CDR1 LGHDT, CDR2 YNNKEL (reference sequence). The length of the CDR3 is 14 residues. Germline trimming cut 5 bases from V and 5 bases from J; bases unmatched to any gene: 9. DNA for the CDR3: TGTGCCAGCAGCTCCCGGGGACAGAAACACGAGCAGTACTTC. Amino acids: CASSSRGQKHEQYF.

The chain uses TRBV27 and TRBJ1-1; tentative D call: TRBD1 (5 bases). The CDR3 sequence is 16 residues long. Trimming took off 6 bases at V and 2 bases at J, with 19 bases between the two ends. CDR1 is MNHEY, CDR2 SMNVEV, per germline (reference sequence). The CDR3 nucleotides read TGTGCCAGCAGCACCGGGGCGAGGGAGACAAACACTGAAGCTTTCTTT. It is translated as CASSTGARETNTEAFF.

The chain carries TRBV18 and TRBJ2-5, with D perhaps TRBD1 (6 bases). This CDR3 has 13 amino acids. Germline-derived CDR1 and CDR2 are KGHSH and LQKENI. The ends were cut back, 5 bases at V and 3 bases at J, with 10 bases in the middle. The CDR3: CASSANREETQYF. CDR3 sequence (DNA): TGTGCCAGCTCAGCGAACAGGGAAGAGACCCAGTACTTC. The full variable domain, its missing parts supplied by reference TRBV18 and TRBJ2-5, is NAGVMQNPRHLVRRRGQEARLRCSPMKGHSHVYWYRQLPEEGLKFMVYLQKENIIDESGMPKERFSAEFPKEGPSILRIQQVVRGDSAAYFCASSANREETQYFGPGTRLLVL.

The V gene is TRBV19, the J gene TRBJ1-1; 7 bases are a match to TRBD1. This CDR3 is 15 amino acids long. The V gene's germline CDR1 is LNHDA and CDR2 SQIVND (reference sequence). Trimming cost V 3 bases and J 6 bases; bases outside gene matches: 10. The CDR3: CASSIFEKGAAEAFF. As DNA, the CDR3 is TGTGCCAGTAGTATCTTTGAGAAGGGGGCAGCTGAAGCTTTCTTT.

V is TRBV23-1 and J is TRBJ2-5; D call uncertain. TRBV23-1 belongs to the ORF category, with a function that is uncertain. The CDR3 is 14 amino acids. Between the trimmed V and J ends, which lost 7 bases and 2 bases, there was a span of 14 bases. The CDR3 loop is CASIPKDEQETQYF. CDR3 in DNA: TGCGCCAGCATCCCCAAGGACGAACAAGAGACCCAGTACTTC.